Detailed here is one T cell receptor beta chain. Its specific antigen is unknown. No quality values exist for individual bases; no much larger clone is one base distant. This sample is part of a study of T cell responses to AZD1222 COVID-19 vaccine (dated by TCRdb to the early 2020s). With respect to the entire study: AZD1222 recipients with second doses at about 4 weeks or about 12 weeks were pooled, because spike-specific TCR depth and breadth did not differ between schedules. TCR sequencing was performed for 230 to 250 trial participants, of whom roughly 200 were given two doses of AZD1222 and about 25 were given two doses of MenACWY control vaccine. Trial participants were enrolled into age subgroups of 18-55, 56-69 and 70-plus years, which contained approximately 150, 28 and 58 TCR-sequenced participants, respectively. Paper-wide results and their limitations: A significant rise in spike-specific TCR breadth and depth was observed after two AZD1222 doses relative to day 0 and relative to MenACWY recipients. Most participants were white British and females outnumbered males, and the authors suggested that clonal diversity may have been underestimated. Conclusions about previously exposed vaccinees were limited because only six AZD1222 recipients were SARS-CoV-2 seropositive at baseline. No day 14 peak-response samples were available, so repertoires were characterized only after the peak T cell response. The vaccine-associated CD4 TCRs covered the entire spike protein, and the dominant responses fell in regions 160-218 and 743-854. Reportedly, almost half of the unique spike-specific TCRs recognized epitopes lying outside the regions that are mutated in the B.1.351 and B.1.1.7 variants. The 56-69-year group was small, and its depth increase did not reach significance, likely because of low power.

V is cut by 5 bases and J by 8 bases, and the space between the germline ends is 15 bases. The CDR3 runs 13 amino acids, cysteine and phenylalanine included. Only the CDR3 portion is preserved as DNA: 39 bases, with reading frame beginning at the first base. The CDR3 regions of human TCRbeta chains were analyzed by immunosequencing. Regarding the original processing steps: TCRs in the repertoires were matched against a reference library of SARS-CoV-2-specific TCRs that had been generated with the MIRA antigen-specificity platform. Breadth was defined as the fraction of unique TCRs that were SARS-CoV-2-associated, and depth was defined as the fraction of total T cells that were SARS-CoV-2-associated. Using the MIRA data, each spike-specific TCR was assigned both to the spike region to which the TCR was reactive and to a CD4 or CD8 class. Log10-transformed breadth and depth values were compared by one-way ANOVA with Sidak's multiple comparisons tests. TCRdb obtained this table from immuneACCESS and retained in-frame rearrangements with V and J assigned. These tables miss some clones; where compared with another copy, unresolved V genes account for less than half of the shortfall, and the remainder is unexplained. V and J calls and clone size come straight from that table; D and trimming were deduced from the DNA. For this sample there are some 200,000 clones; approximately 91% appear just once. The ten largest clones add up to roughly 0.99% of the sample.

The time point label, read with the paper, signifies: baseline before first vaccination. Samples from vaccinated people were obtained from the UK trials COV001 and COV002, which included a single-blind randomized controlled phase 2/3 trial of AZD1222 (ChAdOx1 nCoV-19) in healthy adults. For TCRbeta chain sequencing, PBMC samples were collected from trial participants at day 0 and at day 28 after the second dose. The chain employs TRBV12-3 or TRBV12-4 and TRBJ1-1, and possibly TRBD1, on 6 matching bases. This specimen consisted of peripheral blood, obtained on day 0 of AZD1222 vaccination. This sequence was found in an adult in good health. The DNA is as follows: TGTGCCAGCAGTGGGGGGCTCCCCGACGAAGCTTTCTTT. Its translation is CASSGGLPDEAFF.